A single sample gave rise to the 8 T cell receptor beta chains below, sequenced in a study of shared clonotypes between healthy human individuals. Sequencing used immunoSEQ multiplex PCR; TCRdb keeps in-frame clones, though not all of them. The sample holds a few million clones, 85% to 95% seen once. Material: naive CD4+ T cells from PBMCs. Subset specified: CD45RA+ positively selected. These receptors were taken from a man in his late teens or twenties in good health. Some clones in this sample may be carry-over from other donors' samples.

This chain uses TRBV7-9 with TRBJ1-6, with D unclear. The CDR3 totals 15 residues. Germline lookup yields CDR1 SEHNR and CDR2 FQNEAQ (reference sequence). V was shortened by 0 bases and J by 5 bases, with 8 bases between the two germline ends. Here the CDR3 DNA reads TGTGCCAGCAGCTTAGCAGGGCTCCATAATTCACCCCTCCACTTT. It translates to CASSLAGLHNSPLHF. The variable domain in full, with the rest retrieved from reference TRBV7-9 and TRBJ1-6, is DTGVSQNPRHKITKRGQNVTFRCDPISEHNRLYWYRQTLGQGPEFLTYFQNEAQLEKSRLLSDRFSAERPKGSFSTLEIQRTEQGDSAMYLCASSLAGLHNSPLHFGNGTRLTVT.

This clone has just a few counts. The chain joins TRBV7-3 to TRBJ1-5; possibly TRBD1 for D (6 bases). CDR3 size: 14 residues. In germline, CDR1 is SGHTA, CDR2 FQGTGA. The V end was cut by 5 bases, the J end by 3 bases, with 11 bases between. The CDR3 spells CASSRNRDNQPQHF. The CDR3 bases are TGTGCCAGCAGCCGGAACAGGGACAATCAGCCCCAGCATTTT.

This chain uses TRBV19 with TRBJ2-7; D is possibly TRBD1 (6 bases). Per the germline V gene, CDR1 is LNHDA and CDR2 is SQIVND (reference sequence). The CDR3 consists of 16 residues. Trimming cost V 1 base and J 0 bases, with 13 bases left between them. CDR3 DNA sequence: TGTGCCAGTAGTATAGCAGGGGAACTAAGCTCCTACGAGCAGTACTTC. Protein product: CASSIAGELSSYEQYF. Combining the CDR3 with reference TRBV19 and TRBJ2-7 gives the whole variable domain DGGITQSPKYLFRKEGQNVTLSCEQNLNHDAMYWYRQDPGQGLRLIYYSQIVNDFQKGDIAEGYSVSREKKESFPLTVTSAQKNPTAFYLCASSIAGELSSYEQYFGPGTRLTVT.

This chain links TRBV7-8 with TRBJ1-3, with D possibly being TRBD1 (5 bases). Trimming pared 6 bases from V and 4 bases from J, leaving 16 bases between. Germline values: CDR1 SGHVS, CDR2 FQNEAQ. The CDR3 loop spans 15 amino acids. The CDR3 spells CASSQNTRQGNTIYF. DNA for the CDR3: TGTGCCAGCAGTCAAAATACCCGACAGGGAAACACCATATATTTT.

A note on this clone: A junction boundary mismatches the germline segment, possibly from a read error. This chain uses TRBV9 with TRBJ1-1, with unresolved D. CDR3 length: 12 residues. The germline CDR1 and CDR2 sequences are SGDLS and YYNGEE. The CDR3 DNA is TGTGCCACCACCGAAACCTTAAGCCTTGAGACCTTT. Translating it yields CATTETLSLETF.

This sequence joins TRBV7-9 and TRBJ2-7; TRBD1 agrees at 10 bases. The CDR3 has 15 amino acids. Per the germline V gene, CDR1 is SEHNR and CDR2 is FQNEAQ (reference sequence). V shed 4 bases and J 0 bases; nucleotides not matched to a gene: 3. In nucleotides, the CDR3 is TGTGCCAGCAGCTCCGGGACAGGGGACTCCTACGAGCAGTACTTC. Its protein is CASSSGTGDSYEQYF.

The chain joins TRBV28 to TRBJ1-2, with 12 positions matching TRBD1. Trimming removed 6 bases from V and 8 bases from J; junction bases left unmatched: 13. The CDR3 is 16 residues long. Germline CDR1 reads MDHEN; CDR2 reads SYDVKM. CDR3 loop: CASRPTLGQGANGYTF. The CDR3 DNA sequence: TGTGCCAGCAGACCTACCCTGGGACAGGGGGCGAACGGCTACACCTTC.

The V call is TRBV12-5, the J call TRBJ2-3; the D gene is possibly TRBD2 (6 bases). Per the germline V gene, CDR1 is LGHNT and CDR2 is FRNRAP. The CDR3 has 13 residues. V lost 7 bases to trimming and J lost 5 bases, with 13 bases between them. The CDR3 loop reads CASEVGGGDTQYF. The CDR3 nucleotides read TGTGCTAGTGAGGTCGGGGGAGGAGATACGCAGTATTTT.